This passage covers 6 T cell receptor beta chains from one sample sequenced in a study of blood T cell repertoires in COVID-19. The method was immunoSEQ multiplex PCR; TCRdb's version includes in-frame clones alone and lacks a portion of them. The sample lists roughly 280,000 clones; roughly nine tenths were seen once. Input material: PBMCs or T cells enriched from blood (not recorded which). These receptors were obtained from a woman younger than 30 who had recovered from COVID-19.

The chain has TRBV30 and TRBJ2-7; possible D gene TRBD2, 6 bases. The length of the CDR3 is 13 residues. The germline V gene has CDR1 GTSNPN and CDR2 SVGIG (reference sequence). Trimming cost V 5 bases and J 3 bases, with 14 bases left between them. The CDR3 spells CAWGEDSGYEQYF. In nucleotides, the CDR3 is TGTGCCTGGGGGGAGGACTCGGGCTACGAGCAGTACTTC.

The chain recombines TRBV5-4 with TRBJ2-1; possible D gene TRBD2, 5 bases. V was shortened by 4 bases and J by 10 bases, with 15 bases between the two germline ends. The CDR3 is 13 residues long. Germline CDR1 reads SGHNT; CDR2 reads YYREEE (reference sequence). DNA for the CDR3: TGTGCCAGCAGCCGTATCTCCTCTAGCGAGCAGTTCTTC. Amino acid sequence: CASSRISSSEQFF.

The chain employs TRBV6-1 and TRBJ2-1, with 11 bases fitting TRBD2. Trimming removed 2 bases from V and 4 bases from J; junction bases left unmatched: 1. This CDR3 has 15 amino acids. Germline V gives CDR1 MNHNS, CDR2 SASEGT. The CDR3 DNA is TGTGCCAGCAGTGAACTAGCGGGGGGTTACAATGAGCAGTTCTTC. This sequence encodes CASSELAGGYNEQFF.

The V and J genes are TRBV19 and TRBJ2-7; weak D call: TRBD2 (5 bases). The CDR3 contains 14 residues. Trimming cost V 0 bases and J 1 base, with 7 bases left between them. Germline CDR1 is LNHDA and CDR2 is SQIVND (reference sequence). CDR3 bases: TGTGCCAGTAGTATAGAACCGGGATCCTACGAGCAGTACTTC. Translating gives CASSIEPGSYEQYF.

The chain links TRBV12-3 or TRBV12-4 to TRBJ1-2; a possible D gene is TRBD1 (6 bases). V gave up 2 bases and J gave up 8 bases, with 12 bases separating them. The CDR3 contains 13 residues. The CDR3 reads CASSLSTGQGYTF. DNA of the CDR3: TGTGCCAGCAGTTTAAGCACAGGGCAAGGCTACACCTTC.

This clone appeared many times. The chain carries TRBV6-1 and TRBJ1-1; no definite D call. The germline V and J ends were trimmed by 2 bases and 3 bases, with 10 bases remaining between them. CDR1 and CDR2 from the germline V gene are MNHNS and SASEGT. The CDR3 runs to 14 residues. Here the CDR3 DNA reads TGTGCCAGCAGTGAAAATCAGGCGTACACTGAAGCTTTCTTT. Protein: CASSENQAYTEAFF.